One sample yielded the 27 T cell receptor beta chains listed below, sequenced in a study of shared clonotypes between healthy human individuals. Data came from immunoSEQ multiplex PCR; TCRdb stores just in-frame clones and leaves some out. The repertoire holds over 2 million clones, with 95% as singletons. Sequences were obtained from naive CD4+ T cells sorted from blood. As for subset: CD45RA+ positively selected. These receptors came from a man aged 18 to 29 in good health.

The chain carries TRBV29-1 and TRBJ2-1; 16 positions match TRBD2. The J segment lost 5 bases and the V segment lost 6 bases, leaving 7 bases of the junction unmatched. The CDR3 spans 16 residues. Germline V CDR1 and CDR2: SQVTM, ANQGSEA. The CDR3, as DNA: TGCAGCGTAGGGACTAGCGGGAGGGCCCGGAACAATGAGCAGTTCTTC. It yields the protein CSVGTSGRARNNEQFF.

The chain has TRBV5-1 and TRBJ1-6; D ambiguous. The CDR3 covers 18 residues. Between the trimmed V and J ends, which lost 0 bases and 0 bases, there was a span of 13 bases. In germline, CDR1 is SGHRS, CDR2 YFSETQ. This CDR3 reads CASSLGESSSSYNSPLHF. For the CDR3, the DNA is TGCGCCAGCAGCTTGGGGGAGTCATCTAGCTCCTATAATTCACCCCTCCACTTT.

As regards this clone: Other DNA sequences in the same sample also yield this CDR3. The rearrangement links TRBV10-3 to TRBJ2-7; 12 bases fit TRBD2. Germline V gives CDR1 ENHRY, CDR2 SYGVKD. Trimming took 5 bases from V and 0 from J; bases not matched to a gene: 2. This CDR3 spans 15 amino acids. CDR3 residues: CAISMTSGSSYEQYF. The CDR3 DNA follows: TGTGCCATCAGTATGACTAGCGGGAGCTCCTACGAGCAGTACTTC.

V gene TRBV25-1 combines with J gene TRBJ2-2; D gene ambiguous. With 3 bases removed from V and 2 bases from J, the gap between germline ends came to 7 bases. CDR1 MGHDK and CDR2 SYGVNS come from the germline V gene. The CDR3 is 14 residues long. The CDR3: CASSETFNTGELFF. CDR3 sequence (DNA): TGTGCCAGCAGTGAGACCTTTAACACCGGGGAGCTGTTTTTT.

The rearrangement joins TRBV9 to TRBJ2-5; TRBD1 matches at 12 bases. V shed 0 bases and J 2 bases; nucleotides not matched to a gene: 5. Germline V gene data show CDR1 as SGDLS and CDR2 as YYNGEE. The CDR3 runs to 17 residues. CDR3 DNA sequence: TGTGCCAGCAGCGTAGCGGGACAGGGGGCGGGTCAAGAGACCCAGTACTTC. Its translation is CASSVAGQGAGQETQYF.

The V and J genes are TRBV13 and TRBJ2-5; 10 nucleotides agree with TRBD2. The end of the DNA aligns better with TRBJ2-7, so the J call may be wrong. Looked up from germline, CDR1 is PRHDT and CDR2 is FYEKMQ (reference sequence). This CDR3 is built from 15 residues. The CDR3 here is CASSAGTSAVYEQYF. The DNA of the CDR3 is TGTGCCAGCAGCGCAGGGACTAGCGCAGTTTACGAGCAGTACTTC.

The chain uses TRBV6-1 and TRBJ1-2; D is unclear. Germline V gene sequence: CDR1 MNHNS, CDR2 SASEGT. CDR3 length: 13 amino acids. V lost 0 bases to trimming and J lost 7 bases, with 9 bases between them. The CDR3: CASSEAESRGYTF. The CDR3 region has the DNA TGTGCCAGCAGTGAAGCGGAATCGCGTGGCTACACCTTC.

DNA for the CDR3: TGTGCCTGGAGTGTACAATTACTAAACACCGGGGAGCTGTTTTTT. Its translation is CAWSVQLLNTGELFF. This chain joins TRBV30 and TRBJ2-2; unclear D gene. This CDR3 is 15 amino acids long. Germline-derived CDR1 and CDR2 are GTSNPN and SVGIG (reference sequence). Trimming stripped 0 bases from V and 2 bases from J, with 10 bases between.

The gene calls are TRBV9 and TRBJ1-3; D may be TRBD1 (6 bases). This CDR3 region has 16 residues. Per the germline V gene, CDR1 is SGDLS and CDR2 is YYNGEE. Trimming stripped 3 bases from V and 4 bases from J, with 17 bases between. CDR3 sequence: CASSAGGEQGGNTIYF. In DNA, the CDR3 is TGTGCCAGCAGCGCCGGTGGAGAACAGGGAGGAAACACCATATATTTT.

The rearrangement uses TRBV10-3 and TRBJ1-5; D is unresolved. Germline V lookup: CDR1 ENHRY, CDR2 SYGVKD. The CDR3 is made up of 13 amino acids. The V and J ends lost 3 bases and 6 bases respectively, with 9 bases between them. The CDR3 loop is CAISDGDSQPQHF. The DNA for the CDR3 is TGTGCCATCAGTGATGGGGATAGTCAGCCCCAGCATTTT.

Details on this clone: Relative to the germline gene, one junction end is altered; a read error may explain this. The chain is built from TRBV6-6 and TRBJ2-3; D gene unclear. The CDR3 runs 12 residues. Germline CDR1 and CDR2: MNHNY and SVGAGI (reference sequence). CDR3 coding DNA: TGTGCCAGCACTTACAATCCAGATACGCAGTATTTT. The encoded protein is CASTYNPDTQYF.

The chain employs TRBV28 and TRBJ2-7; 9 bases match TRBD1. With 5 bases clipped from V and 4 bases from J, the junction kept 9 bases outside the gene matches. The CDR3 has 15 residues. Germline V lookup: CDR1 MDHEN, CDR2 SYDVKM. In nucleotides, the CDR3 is TGTGCCAGCAGTCTCAAGGGACAGGGCTTATACGAGCAGTACTTC. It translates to CASSLKGQGLYEQYF.

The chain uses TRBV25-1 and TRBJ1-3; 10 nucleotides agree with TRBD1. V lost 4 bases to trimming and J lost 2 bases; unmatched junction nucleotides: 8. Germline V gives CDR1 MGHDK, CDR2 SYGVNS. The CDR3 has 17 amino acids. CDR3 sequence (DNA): TGTGCCAGCAGTGCCGGGACAGGGGCCCCGGCTGGAAACACCATATATTTT. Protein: CASSAGTGAPAGNTIYF.

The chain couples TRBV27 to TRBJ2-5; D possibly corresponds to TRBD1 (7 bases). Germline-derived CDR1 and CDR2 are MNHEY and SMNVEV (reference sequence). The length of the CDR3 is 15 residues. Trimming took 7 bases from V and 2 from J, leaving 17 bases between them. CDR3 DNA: TGTGCCAGCACCCCCAGCTCAGGGGGGCAAGAGACCCAGTACTTC. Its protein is CASTPSSGGQETQYF.

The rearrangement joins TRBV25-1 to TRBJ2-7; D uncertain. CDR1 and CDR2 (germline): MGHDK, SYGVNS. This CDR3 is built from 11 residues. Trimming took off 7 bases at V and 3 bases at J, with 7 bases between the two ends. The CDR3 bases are TGTGCCAGCATACATCTCTACGAGCAGTACTTC. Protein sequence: CASIHLYEQYF.

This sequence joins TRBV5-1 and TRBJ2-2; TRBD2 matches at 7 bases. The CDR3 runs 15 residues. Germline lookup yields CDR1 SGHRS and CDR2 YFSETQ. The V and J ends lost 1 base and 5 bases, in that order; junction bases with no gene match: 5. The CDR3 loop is CASSLIAGETGELFF. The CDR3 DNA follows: TGCGCCAGCAGCTTGATCGCGGGAGAAACCGGGGAGCTGTTTTTT.

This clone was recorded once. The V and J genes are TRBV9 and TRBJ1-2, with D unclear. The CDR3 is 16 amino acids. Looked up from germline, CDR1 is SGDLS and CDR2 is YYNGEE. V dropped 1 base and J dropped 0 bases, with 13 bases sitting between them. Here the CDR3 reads CASSVNSYGSNYGYTF. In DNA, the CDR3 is TGTGCCAGCAGCGTAAATAGTTACGGCTCTAACTATGGCTACACCTTC.

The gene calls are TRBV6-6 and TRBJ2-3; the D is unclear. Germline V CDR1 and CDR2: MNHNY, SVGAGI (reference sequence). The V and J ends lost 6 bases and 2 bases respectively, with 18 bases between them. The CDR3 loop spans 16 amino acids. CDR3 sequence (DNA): TGTGCCAGCAGCCAGGCGCGAAGGCCGGCCACAGATACGCAGTATTTT. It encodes CASSQARRPATDTQYF.

CDR3 coding DNA: TGTGCCAGCAGCTCTGGACAGGGGGCGCTGGGCAATCAGCCCCAGCATTTT. It specifies CASSSGQGALGNQPQHF. The chain carries TRBV27 and TRBJ1-5; 11 bases align to TRBD1. CDR3 length: 17 amino acids. CDR1 is MNHEY, CDR2 SMNVEV, per germline (reference sequence). V lost 6 bases, J lost 2 bases, and 9 bases stayed unmatched.

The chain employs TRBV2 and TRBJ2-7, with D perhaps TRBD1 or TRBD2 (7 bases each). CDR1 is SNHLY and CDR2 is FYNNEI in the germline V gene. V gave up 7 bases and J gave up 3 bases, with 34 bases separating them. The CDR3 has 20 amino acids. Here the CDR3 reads CASNLSADRFASGADYEQYF. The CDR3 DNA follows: TGTGCCAGCAACCTCTCGGCGGACAGGTTTGCTAGCGGAGCGGACTACGAGCAGTACTTC. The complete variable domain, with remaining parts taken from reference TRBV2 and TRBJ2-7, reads EPEVTQTPSHQVTQMGQEVILRCVPISNHLYFYWYRQILGQKVEFLVSFYNNEISEKSEIFDDQFSVERPDGSNFTLKIRSTKLEDSAMYFCASNLSADRFASGADYEQYFGPGTRLTVT.

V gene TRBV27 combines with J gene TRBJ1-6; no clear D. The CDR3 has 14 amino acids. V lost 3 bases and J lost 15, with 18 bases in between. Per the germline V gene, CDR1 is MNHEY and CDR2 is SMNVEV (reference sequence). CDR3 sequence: CASSLSRILGILHF. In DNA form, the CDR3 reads TGTGCCAGCAGTTTGTCTCGTATTTTGGGAATCCTCCACTTT.

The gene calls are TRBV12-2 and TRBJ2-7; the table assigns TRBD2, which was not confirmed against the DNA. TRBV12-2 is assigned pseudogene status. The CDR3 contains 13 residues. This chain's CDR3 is CASRAGHSYEQYF. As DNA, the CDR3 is TGTGCAAGTCGCGCGGGGCACTCCTACGAGCAGTACTTC.

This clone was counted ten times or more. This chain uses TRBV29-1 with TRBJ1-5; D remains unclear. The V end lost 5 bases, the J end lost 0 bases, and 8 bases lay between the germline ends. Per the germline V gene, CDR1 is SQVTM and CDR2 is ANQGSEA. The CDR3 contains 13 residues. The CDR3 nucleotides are TGCAGCGTTATCCTTGATAGCAATCAGCCCCAGCATTTT. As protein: CSVILDSNQPQHF.

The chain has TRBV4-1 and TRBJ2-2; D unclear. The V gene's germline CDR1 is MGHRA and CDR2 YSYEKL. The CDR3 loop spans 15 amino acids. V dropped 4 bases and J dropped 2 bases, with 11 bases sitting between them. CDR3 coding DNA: TGCGCCAGCAGCCTCCGTTTCCCAAACACCGGGGAGCTGTTTTTT. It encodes CASSLRFPNTGELFF.

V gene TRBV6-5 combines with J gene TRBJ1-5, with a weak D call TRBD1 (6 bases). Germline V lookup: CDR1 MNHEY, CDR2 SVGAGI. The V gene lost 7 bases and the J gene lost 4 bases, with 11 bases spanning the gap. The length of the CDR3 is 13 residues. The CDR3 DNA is TGTGCCAGCAAGGGGGAGGGAAATCAGCCCCAGCATTTT. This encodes CASKGEGNQPQHF.

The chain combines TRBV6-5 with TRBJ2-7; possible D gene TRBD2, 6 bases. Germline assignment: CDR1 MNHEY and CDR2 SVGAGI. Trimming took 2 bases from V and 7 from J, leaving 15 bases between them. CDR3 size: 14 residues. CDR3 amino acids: CASSYEAGPREQYF. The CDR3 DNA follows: TGTGCCAGCAGTTACGAGGCGGGACCCCGGGAGCAGTACTTC.

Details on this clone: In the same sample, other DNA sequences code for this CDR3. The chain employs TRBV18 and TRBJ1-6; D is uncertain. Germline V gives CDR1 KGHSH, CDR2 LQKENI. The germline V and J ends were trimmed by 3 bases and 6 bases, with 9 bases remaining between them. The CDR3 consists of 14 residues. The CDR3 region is CASSPDGGNSPLHF. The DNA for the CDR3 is TGTGCCAGCTCACCGGACGGAGGTAATTCACCCCTCCACTTT.